The next 13 T cell receptor beta chains were all read from a single sample in a study of glioma-infiltrating T cells. TCR alpha and beta CDR3 regions were amplified from RNA using iRepertoire nested multiplex PCR. From the multiplex PCR reads, TCRdb called clonotypes with MiXCR, one entry per CDR3 protein. The data contain around 190,000 distinct CDR3 sequences, around 42% of them seen just once; the ten biggest clones take up roughly 5.4%. Input material: glioma tissue, nonneoplastic brain tissue, or PBMCs (not recorded which). These receptors all come from a human donor with low-grade glioma or glioblastoma, undergoing nonglioma brain surgery, or in good health (not recorded which).

Comments on this clonotype: A much bigger clone sits one base away, suggesting this may be a read error. The chain couples TRBV24-1 to TRBJ2-7, with no clear D. This CDR3 contains 14 residues. V was clipped by 2 bases and J by 7 bases, with 14 bases between them. CDR1 KGHDR and CDR2 SFDVKD come from the germline V gene. CDR3 bases: TGTGCCACCAGTGATTCGGACGAGAGAGAGGAGCAGTACTTC. This sequence encodes CATSDSDEREEQYF.

Only a few counts were recorded for this clonotype. The rearrangement links TRBV9 to TRBJ2-3; no definite D call. Germline CDR1 reads SGDLS; CDR2 reads YYNGEE. The CDR3 has 16 residues. With 0 bases removed from V and 0 bases from J, the gap between germline ends came to 11 bases. The CDR3 sequence: CASSVGEVRSTDTQYF. In DNA form, the CDR3 reads TGTGCCAGCAGCGTAGGTGAGGTCAGAAGCACAGATACGCAGTATTTT.

This clonotype has only one observation. The chain combines TRBV5-1 with TRBJ2-7; 10 bases align to TRBD2. The germline CDR1 and CDR2 sequences are SGHRS and YFSETQ. J lost 5 bases, V lost 2 bases, and 10 bases had no gene match. CDR3 length: 16 residues. CDR3 in DNA: TGCGCCAGCAGCTTACCTAGCGGGAGTTCCCTCGACGAGCAGTACTTC. Translation: CASSLPSGSSLDEQYF.

The table lists this clonotype with many counts. This sequence joins TRBV6-2 or TRBV6-3 and TRBJ2-3; tentatively, D is TRBD1 (5 bases). V lost 1 base, J lost 6 bases, and 11 bases lay in between. CDR3 length: 14 residues. Germline V gene sequence: CDR1 MNHEY, CDR2 SVGEGT. CDR3 region: CASSYLARADTQYF. DNA for the CDR3: TGTGCCAGCAGTTACTTGGCCAGGGCGGATACGCAGTATTTT.

This clonotype was recorded at least ten times. The chain couples TRBV2 to TRBJ2-1, with no clear D. This CDR3 region has 15 residues. Trimming took off 2 bases at V and 0 bases at J, with 8 bases between the two ends. Germline V gives CDR1 SNHLY, CDR2 FYNNEI. The CDR3 coding sequence is TGTGCCAGCAGTGAATCTCCTAGCTCCTACAATGAGCAGTTCTTC. The encoded protein is CASSESPSSYNEQFF. Complete variable domain (other parts from reference TRBV2 and TRBJ2-1): EPEVTQTPSHQVTQMGQEVILRCVPISNHLYFYWYRQILGQKVEFLVSFYNNEISEKSEIFDDQFSVERPDGSNFTLKIRSTKLEDSAMYFCASSESPSSYNEQFFGPGTRLTVL.

This clonotype was seen ten or more times. The rearrangement joins TRBV12-3 or TRBV12-4 to TRBJ2-3, with 7 bases that match TRBD2. The CDR3 runs to 17 residues. With 5 bases clipped from V and 2 bases from J, the junction kept 13 bases outside the gene matches. The DNA for the CDR3 is TGTGCCAGCAGTAATCGAATGGGCGGGAGCTACACAGATACGCAGTATTTT. Protein: CASSNRMGGSYTDTQYF.

V and J are TRBV29-1 and TRBJ2-1; D not resolved. The CDR3 contains 12 residues. Germline CDR1 SQVTM, CDR2 ANQGSEA. V was shortened by 4 bases and J by 4 bases, with 8 bases between the two germline ends. CDR3 residues: CSVGAYYNEQFF. The DNA for the CDR3 is TGCAGCGTTGGGGCATATTACAATGAGCAGTTCTTC.

A remark on this clonotype: A junction end diverges from the germline sequence, so it may reflect a read error. The V call is TRBV3-1, the J call TRBJ2-3; 8 bases line up with TRBD2. This CDR3 is 17 amino acids long. Germline CDR1 and CDR2: LGHDT and YNNKEL (reference sequence). The CDR3 coding sequence is TGTGCCAGCAGCCAAGAAGGTAGCGGGATTCACCCAGATAGGCAGTATTTT. Translation gives CASSQEGSGIHPDRQYF.

To note about this clonotype: The junction differs from germline at one of its ends, possibly a read error. This chain uses TRBV15 with TRBJ2-3, with D tentatively TRBD2 (5 bases). The CDR3 spans 16 residues. The germline CDR1 and CDR2 sequences are LNHNV and YYDKDF (reference sequence). In DNA form, the CDR3 reads TGTGCCACCAGCGTAGGGAATAGCGTAAGCACAGATACGCGGTATTTT. It encodes CATSVGNSVSTDTRYF.

This clonotype was observed a few times. This chain uses TRBV2 with TRBJ1-4, with D tentatively TRBD1 (5 bases). CDR1 and CDR2 (germline): SNHLY, FYNNEI. The CDR3 sequence is 14 residues long. Deletions cut 6 bases from V and 0 bases from J, with 8 bases between. CDR3 protein: CASRPRATNEKLFF. The CDR3 coding sequence is TGTGCCAGCAGACCCAGGGCAACTAATGAAAAACTGTTTTTT.

The chain uses TRBV7-9 and TRBJ2-7; maybe TRBD1 (6 bases). CDR1 is SEHNR and CDR2 is FQNEAQ in the germline V gene (reference sequence). V was pared by 6 bases and J by 6 bases, with 15 bases between. CDR3 length equals 13 residues. CDR3 DNA sequence: TGTGCCAGCAGAAAGGACAGCAAAGGCGAGCAGTACTTC. It specifies CASRKDSKGEQYF.

Of note for this clonotype: Given a much more abundant clone one base away, this may be a read error. This chain connects TRBV3-1 to TRBJ2-3, with 10 positions matching TRBD1. The length of the CDR3 is 15 residues. V shed 5 bases and J 2 bases; nucleotides not matched to a gene: 4. Germline V gene sequence: CDR1 LGHDT, CDR2 YNNKEL (reference sequence). The CDR3 nucleotides are TGTGCCAGCAGCGACGGGACAGGGGACACAGATACGCAGTATTTT. This translates into CASSDGTGDTDTQYF.

As to this clonotype: A much larger clone lies one base from this, so it may be a read error. This chain uses TRBV29-1 with TRBJ1-5; D gene uncertain. Germline-derived CDR1 and CDR2 are SQVTM and ANQGSEA. The CDR3 spans 13 residues. The CDR3 bases are TGCGGCGTTGCAGACGAAAACAATCAGCCCCAGCATTTT. Translation gives CGVADENNQPQHF. Supplemented by reference TRBV29-1 and TRBJ1-5, the full variable domain reads SAVISQKPSRDICQRGTSLTIQCQVDSQVTMMFWYRQQPGQSLTLIATANQGSEATYESGFVIDKFPISRPNLTFSTLTVSNMSPEDSSIYLCGVADENNQPQHFGDGTRLSIL.